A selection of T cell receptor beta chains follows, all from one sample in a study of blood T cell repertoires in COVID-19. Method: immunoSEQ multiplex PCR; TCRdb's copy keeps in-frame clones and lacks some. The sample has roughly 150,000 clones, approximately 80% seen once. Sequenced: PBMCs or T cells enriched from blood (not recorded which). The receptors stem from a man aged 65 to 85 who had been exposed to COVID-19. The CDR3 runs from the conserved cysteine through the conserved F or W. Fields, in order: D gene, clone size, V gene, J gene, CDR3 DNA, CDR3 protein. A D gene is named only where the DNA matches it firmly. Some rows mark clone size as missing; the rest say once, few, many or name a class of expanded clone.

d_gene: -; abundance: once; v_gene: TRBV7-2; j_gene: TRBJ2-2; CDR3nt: TGTGCCAGCAGCTTAAGGAGCGCCGGGGAGCTGTTTTTT; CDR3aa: CASSLRSAGELFF
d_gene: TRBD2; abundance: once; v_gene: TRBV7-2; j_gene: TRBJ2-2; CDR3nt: TGTGCCAGCAGCGACGGACTAGCGGTGAACACCGGGGAGCTGTTTTTT; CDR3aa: CASSDGLAVNTGELFF
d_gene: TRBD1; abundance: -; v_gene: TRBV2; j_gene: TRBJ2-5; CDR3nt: TGTGCCAGCAGTGGCCGGGCAGGGGGCGAGACCCAGTACTTC; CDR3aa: CASSGRAGGETQYF
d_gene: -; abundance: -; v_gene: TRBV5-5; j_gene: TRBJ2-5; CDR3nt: TGTGCCAGCAGCTTGACCAGTTACCAAGAGACCCAGTACTTC; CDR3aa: CASSLTSYQETQYF
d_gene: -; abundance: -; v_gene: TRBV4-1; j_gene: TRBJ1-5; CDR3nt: TGCGCCAGCAGCCCTTTACTATATCAGCCCCAGCATTTT; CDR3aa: CASSPLLYQPQHF
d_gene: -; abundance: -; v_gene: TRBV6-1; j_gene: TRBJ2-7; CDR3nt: TGTGCCAGCAGTGAACCTTACGAGCAGTACTTC; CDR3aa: CASSEPYEQYF
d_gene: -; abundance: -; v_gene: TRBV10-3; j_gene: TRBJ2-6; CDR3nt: TGTGCCATCAGTGAGCTCATACTGAGCTCTGGGGCCAACGTCCTGACTTTC; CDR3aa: CAISELILSSGANVLTF
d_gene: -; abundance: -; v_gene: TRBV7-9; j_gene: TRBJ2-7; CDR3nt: TGTGCCAGCAGCTTCGGGGTCTCCTACGAGCAGTACTTC; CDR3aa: CASSFGVSYEQYF
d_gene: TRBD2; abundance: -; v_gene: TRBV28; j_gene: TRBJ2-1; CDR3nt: TGTGCCAGCAGTCCTAGCGGGAGAGTTCGCAATGAGCAGTTCTTC; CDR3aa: CASSPSGRVRNEQFF
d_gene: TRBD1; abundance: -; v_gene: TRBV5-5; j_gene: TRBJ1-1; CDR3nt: TGTGCCAGCAGCTGGGGACAGTCGATGAACACTGAAGCTTTCTTT; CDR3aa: CASSWGQSMNTEAFF
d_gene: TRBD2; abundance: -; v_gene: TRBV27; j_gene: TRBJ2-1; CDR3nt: TGTGCCAGCAGTTTATCGGAGCGTTATGCGGCGGGGGGGTACAATGAGCAGTTCTTC; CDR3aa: CASSLSERYAAGGYNEQFF
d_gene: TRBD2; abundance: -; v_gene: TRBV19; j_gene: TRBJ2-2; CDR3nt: TGTGCCAGTAGTATGCAATGGACTAGCGGTTTCACCGGGGAGCTGTTTTTT; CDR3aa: CASSMQWTSGFTGELFF
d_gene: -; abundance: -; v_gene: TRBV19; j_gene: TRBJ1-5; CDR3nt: TGTGCCAGTAGTATGGGGCCCCCATCCCTCGGGAATCAGCCCCAGCATTTT; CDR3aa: CASSMGPPSLGNQPQHF
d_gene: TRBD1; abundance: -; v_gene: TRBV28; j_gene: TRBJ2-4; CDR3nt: TGTGCCAGCAGTGAGCCACCCGGGACAGGACCCTCAAACATTCAGTACTTC; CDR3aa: CASSEPPGTGPSNIQYF
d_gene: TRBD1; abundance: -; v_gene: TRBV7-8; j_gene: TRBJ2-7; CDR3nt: TGTGCCAGCAGCCGCCGGGACAGGGCTAACGAGCAGTACTTC; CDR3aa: CASSRRDRANEQYF
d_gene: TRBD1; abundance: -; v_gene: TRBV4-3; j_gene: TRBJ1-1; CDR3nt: TGCGCCAGCAGCCATATTGGCGGGACAGGGAGTTTAGCTTTCTTT; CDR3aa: CASSHIGGTGSLAFF
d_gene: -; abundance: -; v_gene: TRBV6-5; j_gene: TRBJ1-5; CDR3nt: TGTGCCAGCAGTTACTCGAGGTATAGCAATCAGCCCCAGCATTTT; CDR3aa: CASSYSRYSNQPQHF
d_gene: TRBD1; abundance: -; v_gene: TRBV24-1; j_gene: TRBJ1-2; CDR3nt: TGTGCCACCAGTGATTCCCGGACAGGGTGGCACTTC; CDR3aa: CATSDSRTGWHF
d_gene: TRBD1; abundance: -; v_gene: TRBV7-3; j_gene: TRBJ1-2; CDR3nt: TGTGCCAGCAGCTTAATGCCGGGACAGGGGGCGGGAGGCTACACCTTC; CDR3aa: CASSLMPGQGAGGYTF
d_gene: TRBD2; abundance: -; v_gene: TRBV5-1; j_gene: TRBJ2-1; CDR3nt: TGCGCCAGCAGCTTTGTCGCGGGGGGGCTCGATGAGCAGTTCTTC; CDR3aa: CASSFVAGGLDEQFF
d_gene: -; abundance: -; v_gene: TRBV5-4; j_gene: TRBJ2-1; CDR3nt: TGTGCCAGCAGCGTCGACAACCCCACCTACAATGAGCAGTTCTTC; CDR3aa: CASSVDNPTYNEQFF
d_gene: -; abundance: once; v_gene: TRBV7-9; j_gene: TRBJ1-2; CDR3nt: TGTGCCAGCAGCTTAGCGCTGACAGCCTATGGCTACACCTTC; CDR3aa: CASSLALTAYGYTF
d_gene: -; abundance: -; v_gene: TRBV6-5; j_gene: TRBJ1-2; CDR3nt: TGTGCCAGCAGTCGACAGCCAGATCTCTATGGCTACACCTTC; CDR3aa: CASSRQPDLYGYTF
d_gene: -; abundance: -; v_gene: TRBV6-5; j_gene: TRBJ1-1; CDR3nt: TGTGCCAGCAGCGCGGAGGTAACTACTGAAGCTTTCTTT; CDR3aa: CASSAEVTTEAFF
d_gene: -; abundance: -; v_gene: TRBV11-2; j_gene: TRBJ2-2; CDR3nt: TGTGCCAGCAGCTTAGCCAGGGGGAACACCGGGGAGCTGTTTTTT; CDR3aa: CASSLARGNTGELFF
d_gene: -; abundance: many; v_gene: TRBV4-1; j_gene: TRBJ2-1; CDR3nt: TGCGCCAGCAGCCAAATGACAGCTCACAATGAGCAGTTCTTC; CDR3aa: CASSQMTAHNEQFF
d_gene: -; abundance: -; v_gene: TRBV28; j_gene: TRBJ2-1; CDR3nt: TGTGCCAGCCTCGGGTCGGACAATGAGCAGTTCTTC; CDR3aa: CASLGSDNEQFF
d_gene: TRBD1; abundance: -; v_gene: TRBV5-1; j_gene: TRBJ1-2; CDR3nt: TGCGCCAGCAGCAATACAGGGGGCAGCTATGGCTACACCTTC; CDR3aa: CASSNTGGSYGYTF
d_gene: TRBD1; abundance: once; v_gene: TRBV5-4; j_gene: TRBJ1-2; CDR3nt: TGTGCCAGCAGCTTGGCAGGGGGCGTTGGGTATGGCTACACCTTC; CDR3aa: CASSLAGGVGYGYTF
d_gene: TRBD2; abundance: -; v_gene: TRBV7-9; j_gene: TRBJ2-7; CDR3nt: TGTGCCACCCGAATAGCGGGAGACTACGAGCAGTACTTC; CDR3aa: CATRIAGDYEQYF
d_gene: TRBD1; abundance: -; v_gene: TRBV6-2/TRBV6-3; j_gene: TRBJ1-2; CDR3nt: TGTGCCAGCAGTTGGAGCCGGACAGGGAAAATTAACTATGGCTACACCTTC; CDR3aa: CASSWSRTGKINYGYTF
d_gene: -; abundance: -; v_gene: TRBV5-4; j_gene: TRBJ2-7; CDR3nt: TGTGCCAGCAGCCCGGTGGAGGGAGGAGGCTACGAGCAGTACTTC; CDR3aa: CASSPVEGGGYEQYF
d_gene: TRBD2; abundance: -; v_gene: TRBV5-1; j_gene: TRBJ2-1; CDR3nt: TGCGCCAGCAGCTTGAGGACCGCGGGGGGAATTAATGAGCAGTTCTTC; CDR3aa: CASSLRTAGGINEQFF
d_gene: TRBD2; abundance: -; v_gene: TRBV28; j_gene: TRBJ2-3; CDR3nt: TGTGCCAGCACCTTGGGCGGGGCGGGAGCGGTCACGCAGTATTTT; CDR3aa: CASTLGGAGAVTQYF
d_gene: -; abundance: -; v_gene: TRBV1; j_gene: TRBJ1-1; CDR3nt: TGCACCAGCAGCCCCCACCCGCACGGACAGGCCTGTGAAGCTTTCTTT; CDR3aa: CTSSPHPHGQACEAFF
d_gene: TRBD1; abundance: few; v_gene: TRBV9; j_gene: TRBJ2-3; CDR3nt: TGTGCCAGCAGCGTCGGACAGGGGACAGATACGCAGTATTTT; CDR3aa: CASSVGQGTDTQYF
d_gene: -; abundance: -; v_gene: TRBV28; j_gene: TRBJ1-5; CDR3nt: TGTGCCAGCAGTCTATCGTATAGCAATCAGCCCCAGCATTTT; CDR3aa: CASSLSYSNQPQHF
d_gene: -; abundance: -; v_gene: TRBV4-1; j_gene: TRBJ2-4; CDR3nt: TGCGCCAGCAGCCAAGATCCCCTTTTGGCTCTAGCCAAAAACATTCAGTACTTC; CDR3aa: CASSQDPLLALAKNIQYF
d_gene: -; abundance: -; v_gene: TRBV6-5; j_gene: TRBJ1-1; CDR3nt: TGTGCCAGCAGTTACTCGCAGGGGAACACTGAAGCTTTCTTT; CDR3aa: CASSYSQGNTEAFF
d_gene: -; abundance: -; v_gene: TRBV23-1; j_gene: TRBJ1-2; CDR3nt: TGCGCCAGCAGTCCTCTTTATGGCTACACCTTC; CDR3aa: CASSPLYGYTF
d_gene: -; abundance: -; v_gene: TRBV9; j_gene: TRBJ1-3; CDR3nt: TGTGCCAGCAACCCTATGAACTCTGGAAACACCATATATTTT; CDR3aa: CASNPMNSGNTIYF
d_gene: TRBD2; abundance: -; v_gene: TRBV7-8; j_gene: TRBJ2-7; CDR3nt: TGTGCCAGCAGCCTACCGCTAGCGGGAGGCCCAGGGGAGCAGTACTTC; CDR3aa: CASSLPLAGGPGEQYF
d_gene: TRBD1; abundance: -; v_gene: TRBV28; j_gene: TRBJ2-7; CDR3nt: TGTGCCAGCAGCACACCGGGACAGGGGAACGGGTACGAGCAGTACTTC; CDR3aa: CASSTPGQGNGYEQYF
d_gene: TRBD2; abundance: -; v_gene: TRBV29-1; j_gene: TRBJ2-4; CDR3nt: TGCAGCGTTGCCTTACCACCGGGAGGAAACATTCAGTACTTC; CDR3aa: CSVALPPGGNIQYF
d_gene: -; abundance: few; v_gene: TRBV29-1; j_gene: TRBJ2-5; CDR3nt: TGCAGCGACGGGGAAGAGACCCAGTACTTC; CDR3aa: CSDGEETQYF
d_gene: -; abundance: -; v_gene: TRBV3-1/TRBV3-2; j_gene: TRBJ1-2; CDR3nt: TGTGCCAGCAGTGACAACATTCCGGGACAAGGCTACACCTTC; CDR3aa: CASSDNIPGQGYTF
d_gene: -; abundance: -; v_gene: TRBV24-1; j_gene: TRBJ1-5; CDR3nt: TGTGCCACCAGTGATTCCCCAGGGAATCACCAGCCCCAGCATTTT; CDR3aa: CATSDSPGNHQPQHF
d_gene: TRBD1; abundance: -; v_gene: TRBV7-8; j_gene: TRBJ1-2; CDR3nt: TGTGCCAGCAGCAGCGACAGGGGCCGAGTCAACTATGGCTACACCTTC; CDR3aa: CASSSDRGRVNYGYTF
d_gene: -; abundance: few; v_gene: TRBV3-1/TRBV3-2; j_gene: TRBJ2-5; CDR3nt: TGTGCCAGCAGCGACAGTAGGGTGACTCCGGAGACCCAGTACTTC; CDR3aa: CASSDSRVTPETQYF
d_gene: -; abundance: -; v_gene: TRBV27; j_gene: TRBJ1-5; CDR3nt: TGTGCCAGCAGTTTCCCAGGGCAGCCCCAGCATTTT; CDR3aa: CASSFPGQPQHF
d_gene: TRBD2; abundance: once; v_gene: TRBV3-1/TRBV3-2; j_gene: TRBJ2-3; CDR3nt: TGTGCCAGCAGCCGAGCGACTAGCGGGGGGGCGGTAAGGACAGATACGCAGTATTTT; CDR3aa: CASSRATSGGAVRTDTQYF
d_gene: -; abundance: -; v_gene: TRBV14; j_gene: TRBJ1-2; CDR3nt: TGTGCCAGCAGCCAAGTCGGGGAGGAGGGCCGCTATGGCTACACCTTC; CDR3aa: CASSQVGEEGRYGYTF
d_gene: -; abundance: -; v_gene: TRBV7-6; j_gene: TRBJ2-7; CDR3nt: TGTGCCAGCAGCTCGGACATCTCCGAGCAGTACTTC; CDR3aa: CASSSDISEQYF
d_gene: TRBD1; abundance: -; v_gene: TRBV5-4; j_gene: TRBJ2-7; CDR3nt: TGTGCCAGCAGCCGAGGACAGGGGTACGAGCAGTACTTC; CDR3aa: CASSRGQGYEQYF
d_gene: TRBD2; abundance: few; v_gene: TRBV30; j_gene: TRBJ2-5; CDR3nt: TGTGCCTCCACGAGGAGCGGGGGAGGTTGGCTAGAGACCCAGTACTTC; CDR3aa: CASTRSGGGWLETQYF
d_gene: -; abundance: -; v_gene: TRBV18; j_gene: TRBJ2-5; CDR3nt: TGTGCCAGCTCACCCGGAGTCGGAGAGACCCAGTACTTC; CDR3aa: CASSPGVGETQYF
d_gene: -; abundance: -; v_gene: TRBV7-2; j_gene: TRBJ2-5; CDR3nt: TGTGCCAGCAGCTTAACCGGGGTAGGAGAGACCCAGTACTTC; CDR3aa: CASSLTGVGETQYF
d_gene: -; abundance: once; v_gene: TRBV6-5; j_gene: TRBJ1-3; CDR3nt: TGTGCCAGCAGCTTAACAGGCTCTGGAAACACCATATATTTT; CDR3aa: CASSLTGSGNTIYF